The source of this T cell receptor (beta chain) is a study of tumor and adjacent non-tumor tissue in lung cancer. To note about this clonotype: One end of the junction varies from germline; a read error may be responsible.

The germline CDR1 and CDR2 sequences are SGHDT and YYEEEE. This CDR3 comprises 10 residues. The library came from three nested PCR rounds adapted from ARM-PCR protocols. Each CDR3 protein gets one entry after TCRdb re-called the multiplex PCR reads with MiXCR. The table has roughly 74,000 distinct CDR3 sequences, 76% seen once. RNA was extracted from bulk tissue without any cell sorting. This non-tumor lung sample came from over 3 cm beyond the tumor edge. The sequence came from a man between 65 and 85 years old with non-small cell lung cancer. The gene calls are TRBV5-6 and TRBJ2-7; perhaps D is TRBD1 or TRBD2 (5 bases each). The sample comprised distant non-tumor lung tissue. The CDR3 nucleotides are TGTACCAGCACCATGGGGGAGCAGTACTTT. This codes for CTSTMGEQYF.